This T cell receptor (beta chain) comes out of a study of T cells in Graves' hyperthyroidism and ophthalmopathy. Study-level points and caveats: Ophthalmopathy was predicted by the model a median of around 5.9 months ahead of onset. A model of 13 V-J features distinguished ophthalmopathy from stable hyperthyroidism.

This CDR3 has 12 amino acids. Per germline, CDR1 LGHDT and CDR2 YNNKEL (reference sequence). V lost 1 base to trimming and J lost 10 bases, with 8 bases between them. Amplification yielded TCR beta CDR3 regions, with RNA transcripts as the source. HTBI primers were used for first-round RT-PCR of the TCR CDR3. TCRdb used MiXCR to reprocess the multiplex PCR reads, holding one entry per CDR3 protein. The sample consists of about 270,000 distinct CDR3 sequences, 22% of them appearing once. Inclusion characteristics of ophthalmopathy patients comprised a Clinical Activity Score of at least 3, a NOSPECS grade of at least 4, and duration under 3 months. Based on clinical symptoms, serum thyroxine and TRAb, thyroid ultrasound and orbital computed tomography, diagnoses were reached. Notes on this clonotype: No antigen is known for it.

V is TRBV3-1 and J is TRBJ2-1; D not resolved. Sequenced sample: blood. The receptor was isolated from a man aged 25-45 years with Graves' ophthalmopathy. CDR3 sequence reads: CASSQADWEQFF. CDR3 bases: TGTGCCAGCAGCCAAGCTGACTGGGAGCAGTTCTTC.